A selection of T cell receptor beta chains follows, all from one sample in a study of cytomegalovirus exposure and HLA in healthy donors. Sequenced by immunoSEQ multiplex PCR; TCRdb stores in-frame clones only, minus some. The table has more than 110,000 clones, nearly 80% seen once. Source material: PBMCs. All receptors come from a male donor in good health and CMV-seronegative. Each CDR3 is given with its conserved first and last residue. Each record gives: J gene, CDR3 length, V gene, D gene, clone size, CDR3 DNA, CDR3 protein. The D gene is left open where the match is weak. A row's size may be missing; if present it is once, few, many or a size class.

J gene: TRBJ2-7
CDR3 length: 14
V gene: TRBV5-1
D gene: .
clone size: .
CDR3 DNA: TGCGCCAGCAGCTTGGGAGGGACTTACTACGAGCAGTACTTC
CDR3 protein: CASSLGGTYYEQYF

J gene: TRBJ2-1
CDR3 length: 15
V gene: TRBV5-4
D gene: .
clone size: .
CDR3 DNA: TGTGCCAGCAGCCGAGGGACAAGGCCGTCCAATGAGCAGTTCTTC
CDR3 protein: CASSRGTRPSNEQFF

J gene: TRBJ1-1
CDR3 length: 15
V gene: TRBV6-6
D gene: .
clone size: .
CDR3 DNA: TGTGCCAGCAGCTTAGAAGGGGGGGTGAGGACTGAAGCTTTCTTT
CDR3 protein: CASSLEGGVRTEAFF

J gene: TRBJ2-5
CDR3 length: 18
V gene: TRBV10-3
D gene: TRBD2
clone size: .
CDR3 DNA: TGTGCCATCAGTGAGGGCGAGGCTAGCGGGGGCCTCCAAGAGACCCAGTACTTC
CDR3 protein: CAISEGEASGGLQETQYF

J gene: TRBJ1-1
CDR3 length: 16
V gene: TRBV5-8
D gene: .
clone size: .
CDR3 DNA: TGTGCCAGCAGCTTTCGCTTGGGAGTAGGGAACACTGAAGCTTTCTTT
CDR3 protein: CASSFRLGVGNTEAFF

J gene: TRBJ1-1
CDR3 length: 15
V gene: TRBV6-5
D gene: TRBD1
clone size: .
CDR3 DNA: TGTGCCAGCAGTTATCGCGGGACAGGGCGAACTGAAGCTTTCTTT
CDR3 protein: CASSYRGTGRTEAFF

J gene: TRBJ1-1
CDR3 length: 12
V gene: TRBV6-5
D gene: .
clone size: .
CDR3 DNA: TGTGCCAGCAGTGCCGGGGGTTCTGAAGCTTTCTTT
CDR3 protein: CASSAGGSEAFF

J gene: TRBJ1-2
CDR3 length: 12
V gene: TRBV5-8
D gene: TRBD1
clone size: .
CDR3 DNA: TGTGCCAGCAGCCTGGGGACAGATACCCTATTCTTC
CDR3 protein: CASSLGTDTLFF

J gene: TRBJ2-3
CDR3 length: 14
V gene: TRBV6-1
D gene: .
clone size: .
CDR3 DNA: TGTGCCAGCAGTGAGCAGGCCGAGTTGGATACGCAGTATTTT
CDR3 protein: CASSEQAELDTQYF

J gene: TRBJ2-3
CDR3 length: 11
V gene: TRBV29-1
D gene: .
clone size: .
CDR3 DNA: TGCAGCGGAGGTAACACAGATACGCAGTATTTT
CDR3 protein: CSGGNTDTQYF

J gene: TRBJ1-2
CDR3 length: 15
V gene: TRBV4-3
D gene: .
clone size: .
CDR3 DNA: TGCGCCAGCAGCCGGGATCTGACAGGACCGTATGGCTACACCTTC
CDR3 protein: CASSRDLTGPYGYTF

J gene: TRBJ2-1
CDR3 length: 12
V gene: TRBV28
D gene: .
clone size: .
CDR3 DNA: TGTGCCAGCAGCTCGGGAAATAATGAGCAGTTCTTC
CDR3 protein: CASSSGNNEQFF

J gene: TRBJ2-7
CDR3 length: 14
V gene: TRBV7-2
D gene: TRBD1
clone size: few
CDR3 DNA: TGTGCCAGCAGCCCGGACAGGGGGCTTTACGAGCAGTACTTC
CDR3 protein: CASSPDRGLYEQYF

J gene: TRBJ1-5
CDR3 length: 19
V gene: TRBV4-3
D gene: TRBD1
clone size: .
CDR3 DNA: TGCGCCAGCAGCCTCTCACCTTATTCGACAGGGGGCGCCCAGCAGCCCCAGCATTTT
CDR3 protein: CASSLSPYSTGGAQQPQHF

J gene: TRBJ2-1
CDR3 length: 17
V gene: TRBV15
D gene: .
clone size: few
CDR3 DNA: TGTGCCACCAGCAGAGATAGAGGCACCCGCTCCTACAATGAGCAGTTCTTC
CDR3 protein: CATSRDRGTRSYNEQFF

J gene: TRBJ1-2
CDR3 length: 13
V gene: TRBV28
D gene: TRBD1
clone size: .
CDR3 DNA: TGTGCCAGCAGTTTAGGGGCAGGGGGAGGCTACACCTTC
CDR3 protein: CASSLGAGGGYTF